The text below deals with one T cell receptor (beta chain). As yet, its antigen is unknown. These data come from a study of shared clonotypes between healthy human individuals. Points from the study as a whole: Clonotypes shared by all four sorted-subset donors had higher generation probabilities than non-shared clonotypes.

CDR3 length: 20 amino acids. V dropped 1 base and J dropped 4; count of bases not matched to a gene: 16. The V gene's germline CDR1 is MDHEN and CDR2 SYDVKM. The naive CD8 subset, CD45RO-negative cells positively selected for CCR7, excluded terminally differentiated effector memory CD45RA+ cells. Using immunoSEQ multiplex PCR, the repertoire was profiled, and TCRdb retains in-frame clones only, with some absent. The data contain just over 2,000,000 clones, about 95% of them singletons. This sequence was found in a young man in good health. The V call is TRBV28, the J call TRBJ2-3, with TRBD2 matching 11 bases. The sequenced sample consisted of naive CD8+ T cells sorted from blood. This CDR3 is CASSLFSGRLAGSTADTQYF. The CDR3 nucleotides read TGTGCCAGCAGTTTATTTAGTGGTAGACTAGCGGGGAGCACGGCAGATACGCAGTATTTT.